This section outlines one T cell receptor (beta chain) sequence together with its context. This CDR3 region has 14 residues. The V end was cut by 5 bases, the J end by 1 base, with 11 bases between. Germline V lookup: CDR1 SGHTA, CDR2 FQGNSA. The study profiled TCR beta VDJ and CDR3 using genomic DNA as template. Each CDR3 protein gets one entry after TCRdb re-called the reads with MiXCR. The sample lists under 350,000 distinct CDR3 sequences, roughly 59% occurring once. The entry originates in a study of CD8+CD57+ T cells in acquired aplastic anemia. Study information: Sorted CD4+ and CD8+ cells yielded about 2.9 ug of DNA on average.

For sequencing, patients were chosen who had shown expansion of CD8+CD57+ cells by flow cytometry. Every patient presented with severe acquired aplastic anemia. Blood was sampled before the patients had received any therapy. The source material was sorted CD4+, CD8+, or CD8+CD57+ T cells (not recorded which) from PBMCs. The clonotype comes from a human donor with aplastic anemia. The chain uses TRBV7-2 and TRBJ2-5; TRBD1 is a possible D gene (5 bases). CDR3 sequence reads: CASSLGRVQETQYF. The CDR3 DNA reads as TGTGCCAGCAGCCTCGGCAGGGTCCAAGAGACCCAGTACTTC.